The sequence of this T cell receptor (beta chain) was determined in a study of blood T cell repertoires in COVID-19 (dated by TCRdb to 2018 to 2021). With regard to the full study: Collaborator samples came from the United States, Italy and Spain and covered acute and convalescent phases of COVID-19. The material from the prospective study consisted of cDNA or gDNA derived from T cells, B-cell-depleted T cells, or PBMCs. Subjects who had been exposed to COVID-19, were actively infected with it, or had recovered from it provided the deeply sampled blood TCRbeta repertoires that made up the dataset. The repertoires were released in a freely available public database intended as a resource for research on the immune response to SARS-CoV-2. Where available, HLA class I and class II types were taken from metadata supplied by the sample provider and were not determined by assay-based typing. Sample metadata almost always included a de-identified subject ID, COVID-19 status, age in years and sex. The samples were drawn from two sources: the first 160 participants of the ongoing ImmuneRACE study, and approximately 1,300 subjects contributed by 6 global collaborators.

Worth noting for this clone: Its cognate antigen has yet to be identified. Base qualities are not provided; no much larger clone lies one nucleotide away.

TCRbeta CDR3 regions were amplified from genomic DNA using the immunoSEQ Assay, a bias-controlled multiplex PCR. As for the authors' bioinformatics: The number of nucleated cells in each sample was estimated from the amplification of reference gene primers within the assay. Sequence reads were collapsed and filtered to measure the absolute abundance of every unique TCRbeta CDR3 rearrangement. For each sample, productive Simpson clonality was calculated by taking the square root of Simpson's diversity index across productive rearrangements. TCRdb mirrors the immuneACCESS table, restricted to in-frame sequences. Some clones are absent from its copies; in checked studies, under half trace to an unresolved V gene, and the reason for the others is unknown. V and J calls and clone size follow that table, whereas D and trimming were derived from the DNA. The sample table shows about 120,000 clones, and 81% are seen once. The biggest ten clones account for more than 9% of the sample.

There are 15 amino acids in the CDR3, from cysteine to phenylalanine inclusive. This entry keeps only the CDR3 DNA: 45 bases, framed from base 1. For CDR1 and CDR2, the germline V gene lists SGHDN and FVKESK. V loses 0 bases at its end and J loses 7 bases; junction bases beyond the gene matches: 6. Collaborating institutions collected whole blood in K2EDTA tubes following their own protocols. For TCRbeta analysis, collaborators shipped samples in one of three forms: frozen whole blood, isolated PBMCs, or DNA extracted from either of those sample types. On the study overall, not on this receptor specifically: Clinical and demographic metadata were provided uncurated, with the amount varying by source and participant.

The sequence derives from a human donor in a cohort sampled during active COVID-19. Recombination joined TRBV14 with TRBJ1-2, with 9 bases matching TRBD1. The sequenced sample consisted of peripheral blood. CDR3 reads: CASSQEWTGAGGYTF. The nucleotide sequence reads as follows: TGTGCCAGCAGCCAAGAGTGGACAGGGGCGGGTGGCTACACCTTC.